The clone carrying this TCR beta chain has a single count. Its antigen is undetermined. For 6 days at 37°C, the mixed lymphocyte reaction cells were kept in coculture. Assay: immunoSEQ multiplex PCR; the TCRdb copy retains only in-frame clones and omits some. Altogether 9,000 to 10,000 clones are present, 40% being singletons, with the ten largest covering 8.6%. The entry originates in a study of siplizumab effects on memory and regulatory T cells. Trimming removed 5 bases from V and 5 bases from J; junction bases left unmatched: 4. Germline V gene sequence: CDR1 SGHTA, CDR2 FQGTGA. The CDR3 runs to 14 residues.

Specimen: CFSE-low (dividing) CD4+ T cells sorted from an allogeneic mixed lymphocyte reaction. This clonotype was obtained from a human donor in good health; the cells came from an allogeneic mixed lymphocyte reaction. The chain uses TRBV7-3 and TRBJ2-7; 12 bases fit TRBD1. CDR3 residues: CASSRDRGPNEQYF. CDR3 bases: TGTGCCAGCAGCCGGGACAGGGGGCCCAACGAGCAGTACTTC.